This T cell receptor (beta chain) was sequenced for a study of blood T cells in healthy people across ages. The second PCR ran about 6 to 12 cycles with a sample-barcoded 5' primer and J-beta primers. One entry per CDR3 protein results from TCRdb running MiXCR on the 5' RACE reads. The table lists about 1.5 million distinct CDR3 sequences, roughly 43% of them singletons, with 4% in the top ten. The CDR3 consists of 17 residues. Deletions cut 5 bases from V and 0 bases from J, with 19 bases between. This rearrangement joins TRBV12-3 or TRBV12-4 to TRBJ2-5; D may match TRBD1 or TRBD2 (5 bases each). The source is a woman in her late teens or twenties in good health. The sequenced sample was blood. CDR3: CASSPPSPGTYQETQYF. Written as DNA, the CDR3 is TGTGCCAGCAGTCCACCTTCCCCCGGGACCTACCAAGAGACCCAGTACTTC.